This T cell receptor beta chain emerged from a study of shared clonotypes between healthy human individuals. The authors distributed each subset's genomic DNA evenly over several immunoSEQ plates. Per the original methods: Junction-only immunoSEQ sequences carried no quality scores, so filtering differed. TCRdb's table, derived via immunoSEQ multiplex PCR, lists solely in-frame clones and lacks some. V, J and clone size reflect that table, while D and trimming were determined from the DNA. The table lists roughly 2.1 million clones, approximately 94% of them singletons. Germline values: CDR1 MDHEN, CDR2 SYDVKM. CDR3 size: 17 residues. V shed 3 bases, J shed 2 bases, and the junction held 10 bases outside the gene matches. Findings and caveats of the study: The four-donor shared clonotypes exceeded non-shared clonotypes in generation probability, with non-shared ones scoring lower.

Details on this clone: Its antigen is still unknown.

As defined, naive CD8 cells were CD45RO-negative and positively selected for CCR7, with terminally differentiated effector memory CD45RA+ cells excluded. This rearrangement joins TRBV28 to TRBJ2-7, with TRBD2 matching 10 bases. What was sequenced was naive CD8+ T cells from PBMCs. The TCR comes from a man in his late teens or twenties in good health. Some clones in this sample may be carry-over from other donors' samples. CDR3 coding DNA: TGTGCCAGCAGTTTCCCGGGACTAGCGTCGCCAGCCTACGAGCAGTACTTC. This encodes CASSFPGLASPAYEQYF.